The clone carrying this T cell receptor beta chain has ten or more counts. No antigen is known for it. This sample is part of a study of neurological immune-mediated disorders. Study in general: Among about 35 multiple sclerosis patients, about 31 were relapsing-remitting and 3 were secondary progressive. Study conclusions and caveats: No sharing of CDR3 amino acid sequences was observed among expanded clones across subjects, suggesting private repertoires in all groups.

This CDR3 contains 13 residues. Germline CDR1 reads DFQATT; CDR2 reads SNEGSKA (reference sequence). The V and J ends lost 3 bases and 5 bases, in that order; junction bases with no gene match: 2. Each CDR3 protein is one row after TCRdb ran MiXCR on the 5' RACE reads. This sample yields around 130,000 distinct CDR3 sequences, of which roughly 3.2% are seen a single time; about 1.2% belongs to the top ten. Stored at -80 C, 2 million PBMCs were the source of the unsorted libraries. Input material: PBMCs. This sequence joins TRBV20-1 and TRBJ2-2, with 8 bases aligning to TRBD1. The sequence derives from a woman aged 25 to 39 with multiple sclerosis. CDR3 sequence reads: CSARTGETGELFF. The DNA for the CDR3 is TGCAGTGCTAGGACAGGGGAGACCGGGGAGCTGTTTTTT.